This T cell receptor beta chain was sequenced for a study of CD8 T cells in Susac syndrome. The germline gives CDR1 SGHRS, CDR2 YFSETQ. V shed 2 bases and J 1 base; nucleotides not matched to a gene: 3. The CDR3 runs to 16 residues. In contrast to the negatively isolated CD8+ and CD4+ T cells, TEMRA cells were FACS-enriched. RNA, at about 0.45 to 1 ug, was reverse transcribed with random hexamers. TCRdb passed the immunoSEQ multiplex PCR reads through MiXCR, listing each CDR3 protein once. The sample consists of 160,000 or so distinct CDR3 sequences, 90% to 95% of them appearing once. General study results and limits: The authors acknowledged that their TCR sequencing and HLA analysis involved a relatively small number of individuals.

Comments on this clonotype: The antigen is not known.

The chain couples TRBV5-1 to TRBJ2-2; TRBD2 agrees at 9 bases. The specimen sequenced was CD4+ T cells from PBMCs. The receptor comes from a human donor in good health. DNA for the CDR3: TGCGCCAGCAGCTTCGCAGCGGGAGGGAACACCGGGGAGCTGTTTTTT. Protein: CASSFAAGGNTGELFF.